This T cell receptor (beta chain) was recovered during a study of cytomegalovirus exposure and HLA in healthy donors. Germline loops: CDR1 SGHTA, CDR2 FQGNSA. Trimming cost V 5 bases and J 3 bases, with 10 bases left between them. The CDR3 totals 13 residues. The PCR used 60 Vbeta and 13 Jbeta primers. Only in-frame clones appear in the TCRdb table, and some are missing; sequencing was by immunoSEQ multiplex PCR. The profile shows 150,000 to 180,000 clones, around 80% of them singletons. Study-level findings and limits: Donors belonging to an Asian-associated ancestry cluster reportedly showed fewer N-insertions in productive TCRs than the roughly 700-donor mean, according to what a later analysis found.

With regard to this clone: Its antigen is still unknown.

Material: PBMCs. The chain recombines TRBV7-2 with TRBJ2-5; the D gene is possibly TRBD1 (6 bases). This receptor was obtained from a woman aged 40 to 49 in good health and CMV-seronegative. CDR3 nucleotides: TGTGCCAGCAGCAAAGGGACAAAAGAGACCCAGTACTTC. Translated: CASSKGTKETQYF.